This T cell receptor beta chain was identified in a study of early T cells in non-severe SARS-CoV-2 infection. Study context: Sequencing used unsorted whole-blood bulk RNA, so chains lack pairing. Study findings and constraints: The VDJdb matching leaned toward anti-spike CD8 responses and overlooked private and CD4 specificities.

Germline V gene sequence: CDR1 DFQATT, CDR2 SNEGSKA (reference sequence). With 7 bases clipped from V and 3 bases from J, the junction kept 6 bases outside the gene matches. CDR3 length: 13 residues. This clonotype was found a few times. Its target is unknown. As part of library construction, unique molecular identifiers were attached to individual cDNA molecules. TCRdb recomputed calls from the 5' RACE reads with MiXCR, one row per CDR3 protein. Of tens of thousands of distinct CDR3 sequences in the sample, about 10% were seen once. This TCR derives from an adult who was a healthcare worker with PCR-confirmed SARS-CoV-2 infection or an uninfected control (not recorded which). The sequencing here drew on whole blood, taken at baseline. The chain is built from TRBV20-1 and TRBJ2-7; 10 nucleotides agree with TRBD2. CDR3 region: CSGRLAGVYEQYF. Here the CDR3 DNA reads TGCAGTGGGCGCCTAGCGGGAGTCTACGAGCAGTACTTC.